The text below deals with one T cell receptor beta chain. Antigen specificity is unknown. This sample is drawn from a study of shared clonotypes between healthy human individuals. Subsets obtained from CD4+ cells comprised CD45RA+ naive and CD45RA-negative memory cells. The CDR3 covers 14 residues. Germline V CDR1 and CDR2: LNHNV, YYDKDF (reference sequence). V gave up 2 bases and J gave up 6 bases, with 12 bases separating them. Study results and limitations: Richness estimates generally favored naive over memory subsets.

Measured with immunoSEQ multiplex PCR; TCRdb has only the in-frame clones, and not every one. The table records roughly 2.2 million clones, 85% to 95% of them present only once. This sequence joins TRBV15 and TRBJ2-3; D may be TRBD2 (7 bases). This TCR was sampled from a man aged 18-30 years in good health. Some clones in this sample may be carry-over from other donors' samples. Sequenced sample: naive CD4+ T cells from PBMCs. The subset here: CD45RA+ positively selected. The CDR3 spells CATSRPTGGDTQYF. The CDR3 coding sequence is TGTGCCACCAGCAGACCTACGGGGGGCGATACGCAGTATTTT.